This T cell receptor (beta chain) was retrieved from a study of T-cell reconstitution after alpha-beta-depleted transplantation in children. Germline V gene lookup returns CDR1 SGHTA and CDR2 FQGNSA. This CDR3 comprises 12 residues. Unmatched junction bases numbered 10, after V lost 5 bases and J lost 14 bases. This clonotype was recorded many times. Library preparation (for TCRbeta) was performed with unique molecular identifiers. TCRdb recomputed calls from the PCR reads with MiXCR, one row per CDR3 protein. The data contain roughly 190,000 distinct CDR3 sequences, about 14% of them singletons. The chain is built from TRBV7-2 and TRBJ2-3; 7 bases are a match to TRBD1. The source is a human donor who donated a stem cell graft to a child with acute lymphoblastic leukemia. The sample was PBMCs from the stem cell graft donor, taken from the stem cell graft. DNA of the CDR3: TGTGCCAGCAGCCCAGGGGGACACAGTTGGTATTTT. It codes for CASSPGGHSWYF.